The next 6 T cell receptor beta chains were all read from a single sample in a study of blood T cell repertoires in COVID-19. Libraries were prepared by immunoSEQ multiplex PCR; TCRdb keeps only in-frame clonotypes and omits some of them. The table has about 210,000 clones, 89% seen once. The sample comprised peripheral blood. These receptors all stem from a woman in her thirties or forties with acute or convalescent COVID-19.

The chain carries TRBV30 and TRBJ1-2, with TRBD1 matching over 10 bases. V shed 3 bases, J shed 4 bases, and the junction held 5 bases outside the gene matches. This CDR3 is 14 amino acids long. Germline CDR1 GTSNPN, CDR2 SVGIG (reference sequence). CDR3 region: CAWRGQGRVYGYTF. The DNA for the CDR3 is TGTGCCTGGAGGGGACAGGGGAGGGTCTATGGCTACACCTTC.

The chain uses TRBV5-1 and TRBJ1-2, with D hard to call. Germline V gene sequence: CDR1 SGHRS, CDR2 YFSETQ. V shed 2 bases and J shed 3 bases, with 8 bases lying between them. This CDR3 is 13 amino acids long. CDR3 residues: CASSLNGDYGYTF. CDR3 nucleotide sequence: TGCGCCAGCAGCTTAAACGGGGACTATGGCTACACCTTC.

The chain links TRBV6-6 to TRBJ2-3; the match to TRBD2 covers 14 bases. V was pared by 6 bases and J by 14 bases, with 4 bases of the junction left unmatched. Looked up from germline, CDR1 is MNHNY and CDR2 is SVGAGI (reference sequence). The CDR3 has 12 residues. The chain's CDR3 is CASSRTSGGPYF. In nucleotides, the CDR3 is TGTGCCAGCAGCCGGACTAGCGGGGGGCCGTATTTT.

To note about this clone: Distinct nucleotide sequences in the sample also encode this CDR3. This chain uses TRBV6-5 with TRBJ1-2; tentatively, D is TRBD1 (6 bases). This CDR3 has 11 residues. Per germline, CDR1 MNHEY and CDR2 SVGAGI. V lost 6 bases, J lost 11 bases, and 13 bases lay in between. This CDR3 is CASRRTDGYTF. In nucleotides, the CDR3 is TGTGCCAGCAGGCGGACAGACGGATACACCTTC.

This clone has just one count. The CDR3 sequence is CASSARLAGESSSYNEQFF. CDR3 in DNA: TGTGCCAGCAGCGCTAGACTAGCGGGGGAGTCGAGCTCCTACAATGAGCAGTTCTTC. The chain joins TRBV9 to TRBJ2-1; TRBD2 matches 12 bases. This CDR3 has 19 amino acids. Germline values: CDR1 SGDLS, CDR2 YYNGEE. V shed 3 bases, J shed 0 bases, and the junction held 10 bases outside the gene matches.

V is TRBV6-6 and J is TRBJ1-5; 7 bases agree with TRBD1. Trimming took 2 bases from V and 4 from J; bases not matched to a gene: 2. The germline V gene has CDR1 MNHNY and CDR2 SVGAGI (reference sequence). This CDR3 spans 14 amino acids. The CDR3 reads CASSYRDRNQPQHF. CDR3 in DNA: TGTGCCAGCAGTTACCGGGACAGAAATCAGCCCCAGCATTTT.